This passage covers 12 T cell receptor beta chains from one sample sequenced in a study of shared clonotypes between healthy human individuals. The method was immunoSEQ multiplex PCR; TCRdb's version includes in-frame clones alone and lacks a portion of them. Here the sample spans 2 million to 2.5 million clones, under 95% being singletons. Naive CD8 cells comprised CD45RO-negative, CCR7-positively selected cells, excluding terminally differentiated effector memory CD45RA+ cells. Sequences were obtained from naive CD8+ T cells from PBMCs. The receptors shown here come from a young man in good health. Some clones in this sample may be carry-over from other donors' samples.

This clone is a singleton in its sample. The V call is TRBV29-1, the J call TRBJ2-7; 7 nucleotides align to TRBD1. In germline, CDR1 is SQVTM, CDR2 ANQGSEA. The CDR3 is 13 residues long. Trimming removed 1 base from V and 3 bases from J; junction bases left unmatched: 3. The CDR3 DNA is TGCAGCGTTGAAGTAGACAGGGACTACGAGCAGTACTTC. Translated, it gives CSVEVDRDYEQYF.

Of note for this clone: The sample holds other DNA sequences that translate to the same CDR3. This chain uses TRBV27 with TRBJ2-7; a weak D match, TRBD1 (5 bases). V lost 3 bases and J 1 base, leaving 10 bases between the germline ends. Germline CDR1 reads MNHEY; CDR2 reads SMNVEV (reference sequence). The CDR3 contains 14 residues. The CDR3 DNA reads TGTGCCAGCAGTTTCGACAGATCTTCCTACGAGCAGTACTTC. As protein: CASSFDRSSYEQYF.

J is TRBJ2-1 and V is TRBV5-1; TRBD1 might be the D (6 bases). Trimming stripped 4 bases from V and 1 base from J, with 12 bases between. The germline V gene has CDR1 SGHRS and CDR2 YFSETQ. The CDR3 covers 15 residues. This CDR3 reads CASSPYRDSYNEQFF. In DNA, the CDR3 is TGCGCCAGCAGCCCCTACAGGGATTCCTACAATGAGCAGTTCTTC.

The chain couples TRBV5-8 to TRBJ2-7; 7 bases agree with TRBD2. The CDR3 sequence is 16 residues long. Germline assignment: CDR1 SGHTS and CDR2 YDEGEE. J lost 1 base, V lost 1 base, and 8 bases had no gene match. CDR3 sequence: CASSLTRELTSYEQYF. The CDR3 DNA reads TGTGCCAGCAGCTTGACGCGGGAGCTCACTTCCTACGAGCAGTACTTC.

The V gene is TRBV7-9, the J gene TRBJ2-3, with D tentatively TRBD2 (6 bases). Between the trimmed V and J ends, which lost 8 bases and 0 bases, there was a span of 18 bases. The CDR3 runs 16 residues. Germline V gene sequence: CDR1 SEHNR, CDR2 FQNEAQ (reference sequence). CDR3 loop: CASRHRGNTSTDTQYF. CDR3 bases: TGTGCCAGCCGTCACCGGGGGAACACTAGCACAGATACGCAGTATTTT.

V is TRBV9 and J is TRBJ2-7; D unclear. The germline V gene has CDR1 SGDLS and CDR2 YYNGEE. V lost 3 bases to trimming and J lost 7 bases, with 11 bases between them. The CDR3 is 12 amino acids. The chain's CDR3 is CASSETVGEQYF. The DNA for the CDR3 is TGTGCCAGCAGCGAGACCGTCGGAGAGCAGTACTTC.

CDR3 protein: CASSLETGGRQTQYF. The CDR3 DNA reads as TGTGCCAGCAGTTTAGAGACAGGGGGCAGACAGACCCAGTACTTC. The J gene is TRBJ2-5, the V gene TRBV27; 10 bases match TRBD1. V shed 2 bases, J shed 6 bases, and the junction held 6 bases outside the gene matches. Germline loops: CDR1 MNHEY, CDR2 SMNVEV (reference sequence). CDR3 length equals 15 residues.

The chain recombines TRBV6-5 with TRBJ1-1, with a weak D call TRBD1 (5 bases). Germline V gives CDR1 MNHEY, CDR2 SVGAGI. The V and J ends lost 0 bases and 4 bases respectively, with 12 bases between them. The CDR3 is 15 amino acids. DNA for the CDR3: TGTGCCAGCAGTTACTCGATCGGGGGGTTCACTGAAGCTTTCTTT. Its protein is CASSYSIGGFTEAFF.

The gene calls are TRBV13 and TRBJ2-7, with no clear D. Germline V gene data show CDR1 as PRHDT and CDR2 as FYEKMQ (reference sequence). Trimming left V 0 bases short and J 1 base short, with 13 bases between. This CDR3 comprises 16 residues. In DNA, the CDR3 is TGTGCCAGCAGCTTAGGTGAAGGAGAAGGATCCTACGAGCAGTACTTC. It translates to CASSLGEGEGSYEQYF.

Note on this clone: The sample has other DNA sequences that encode this CDR3 too. This chain joins TRBV19 and TRBJ1-1, with a tentative D call TRBD1 (5 bases). The CDR3 extends over 14 amino acids. Deletions cut 3 bases from V and 4 bases from J, with 12 bases between. Germline V gene data show CDR1 as LNHDA and CDR2 as SQIVND (reference sequence). CDR3 nucleotides: TGTGCCAGTAGTATCTGGGACCGGGGCACTGAAGCTTTCTTT. Translating gives CASSIWDRGTEAFF. The full variable domain, rest sourced from reference TRBV19 and TRBJ1-1, is DGGITQSPKYLFRKEGQNVTLSCEQNLNHDAMYWYRQDPGQGLRLIYYSQIVNDFQKGDIAEGYSVSREKKESFPLTVTSAQKNPTAFYLCASSIWDRGTEAFFGQGTRLTVV.

The chain couples TRBV19 to TRBJ1-1; D possibly corresponds to TRBD1 (6 bases). This CDR3 is 15 amino acids long. The V gene lost 7 bases and the J gene lost 5 bases, with 20 bases spanning the gap. Germline values: CDR1 LNHDA, CDR2 SQIVND (reference sequence). The CDR3 DNA is TGTGCCAGTACCCATTACGGGGGGCGCGGGACTGAAGCTTTCTTT. Translating it yields CASTHYGGRGTEAFF.

V is TRBV2 and J is TRBJ1-1, with TRBD1 matching 9 bases. CDR3 length: 14 amino acids. Germline CDR1 is SNHLY and CDR2 is FYNNEI. Trimming removed 6 bases from V and 2 bases from J; junction bases left unmatched: 4. In DNA, the CDR3 is TGTGCCAGCAGGGCACAGGGGGCAAACACTGAAGCTTTCTTT. Residues: CASRAQGANTEAFF.